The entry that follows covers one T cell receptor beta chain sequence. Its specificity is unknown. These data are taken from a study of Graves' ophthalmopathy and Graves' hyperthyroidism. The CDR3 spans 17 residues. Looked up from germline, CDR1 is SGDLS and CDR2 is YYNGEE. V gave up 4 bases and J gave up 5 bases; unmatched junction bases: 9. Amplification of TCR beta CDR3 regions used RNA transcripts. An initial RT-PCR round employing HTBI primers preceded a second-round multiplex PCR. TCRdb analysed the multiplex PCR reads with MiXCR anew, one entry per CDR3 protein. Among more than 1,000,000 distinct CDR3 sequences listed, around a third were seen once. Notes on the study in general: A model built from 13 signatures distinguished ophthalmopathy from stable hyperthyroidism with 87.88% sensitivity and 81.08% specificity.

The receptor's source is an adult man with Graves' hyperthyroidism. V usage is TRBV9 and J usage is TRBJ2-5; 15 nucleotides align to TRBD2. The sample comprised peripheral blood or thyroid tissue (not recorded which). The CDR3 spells CASSTGTSGRRWETQYF. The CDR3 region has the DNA TGTGCCAGCAGCACCGGGACTAGCGGGAGGAGGTGGGAGACCCAGTACTTC.